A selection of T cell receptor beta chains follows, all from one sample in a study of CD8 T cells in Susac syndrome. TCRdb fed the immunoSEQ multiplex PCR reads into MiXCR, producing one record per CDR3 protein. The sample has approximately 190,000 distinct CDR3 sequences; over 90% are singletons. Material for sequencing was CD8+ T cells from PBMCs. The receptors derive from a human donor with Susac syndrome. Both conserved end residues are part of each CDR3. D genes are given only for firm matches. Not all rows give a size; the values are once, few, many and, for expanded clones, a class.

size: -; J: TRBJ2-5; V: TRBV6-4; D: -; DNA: TGTGCCAGTCCTAGAGAGACCCAGTACTTC; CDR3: CASPRETQYF
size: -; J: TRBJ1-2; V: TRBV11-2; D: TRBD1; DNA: TGTGCCAGCAGCTCCCGGGGGGACAGCAACTATGGCTACACCTTC; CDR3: CASSSRGDSNYGYTF
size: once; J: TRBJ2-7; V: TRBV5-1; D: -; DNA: TGCGCCAGCAGCTTGGAACAGGGAGGGCCGATGGAGCAGTACTTC; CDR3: CASSLEQGGPMEQYF
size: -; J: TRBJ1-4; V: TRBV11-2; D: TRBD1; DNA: TGTGCCAGCAGCGGCAGGGGGCCTGGTGAAAAACTGTTTTTT; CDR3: CASSGRGPGEKLFF
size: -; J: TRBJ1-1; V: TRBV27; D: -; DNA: TGTGCCAGCAGTCCCTCAGCCGGGCCGTTCGGCACTGAAGCTTTCTTT; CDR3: CASSPSAGPFGTEAFF
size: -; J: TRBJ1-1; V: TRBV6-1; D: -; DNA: TGTGCCAGCAGTGAGGTACGAGGGACTGAAGCTTTCTTT; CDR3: CASSEVRGTEAFF
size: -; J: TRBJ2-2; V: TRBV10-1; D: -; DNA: TGCGCCAGCAGCGAGGGGGGGGACACCGGGGAGCTGTTTTTT; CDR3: CASSEGGDTGELFF
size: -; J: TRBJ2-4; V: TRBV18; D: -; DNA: TGTGCCAGCTCACCGGTACAGAAAGCCGGGAGTGGGAACATTCAGTACTTC; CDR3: CASSPVQKAGSGNIQYF
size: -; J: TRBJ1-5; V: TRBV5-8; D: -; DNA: TGTGCCAGCAGCTCAGATCGGGCTCAGCCCCAGCATTTT; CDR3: CASSSDRAQPQHF
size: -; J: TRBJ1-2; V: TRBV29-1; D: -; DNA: TGCAGCGTTGAGGACGGGGGTGACTATGGCTACACCTTC; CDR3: CSVEDGGDYGYTF
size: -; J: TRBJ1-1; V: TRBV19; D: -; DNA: TGTGCCAGTAGTATAGAAGGGAATACTGAAGCTTTCTTT; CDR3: CASSIEGNTEAFF